Described below is a single T cell receptor (beta chain) sequence and its context. No antigen is known for it. The study drew all its donors from Caucasian adults living in Nashville, Tennessee. Germline values: CDR1 WSHSY, CDR2 SAAADI. The CDR3 extends over 14 amino acids. V was pared by 6 bases and J by 7 bases, with 15 bases between. Sequenced by immunoSEQ multiplex PCR; TCRdb stores in-frame clones only, minus some. This sample yields about 700,000 clones, of which around 72% are seen a single time; over 1.5% belongs to the top ten. This sample was taken from a study of shared clonotypes between healthy human individuals. Findings of the study overall: Clonotypes not shared had lower generation probabilities than those common to all four donors.

This sequence originates from a woman in her 30s in good health. The V and J genes are TRBV10-2 and TRBJ1-4; D remains unclear. The specimen sequenced was memory CD4+ T cells sorted from blood. The subset: CD45RA-negative fraction. CDR3 coding DNA: TGCGCCAGCAGGCGTAGCCTGGGCGGTGAAAAACTGTTTTTT. Amino acids: CASRRSLGGEKLFF.